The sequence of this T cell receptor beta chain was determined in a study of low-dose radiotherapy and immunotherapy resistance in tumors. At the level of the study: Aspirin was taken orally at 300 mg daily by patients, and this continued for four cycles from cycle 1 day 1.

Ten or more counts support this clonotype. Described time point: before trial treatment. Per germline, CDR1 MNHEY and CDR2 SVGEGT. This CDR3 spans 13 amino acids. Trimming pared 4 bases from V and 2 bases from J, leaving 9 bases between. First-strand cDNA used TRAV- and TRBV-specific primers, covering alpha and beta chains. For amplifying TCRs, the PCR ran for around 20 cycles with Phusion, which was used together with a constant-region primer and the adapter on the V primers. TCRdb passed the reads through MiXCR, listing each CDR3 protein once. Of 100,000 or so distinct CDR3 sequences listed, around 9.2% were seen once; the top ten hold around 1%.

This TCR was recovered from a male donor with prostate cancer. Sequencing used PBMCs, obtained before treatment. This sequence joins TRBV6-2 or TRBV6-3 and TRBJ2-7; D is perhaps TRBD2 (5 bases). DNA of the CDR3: TGTGCCAGCAGTTCGCGGAGGCCCTACGAGCAGTACTTC. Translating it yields CASSSRRPYEQYF.